This T cell receptor beta chain was sequenced for a study of OX40 agonist ivuxolimab in advanced cancers. General observations from the study: With doses of 0.1 to 3.0 mg/kg, CD4+ and CD8+ blood T cells had undergone clonal expansion by week 6.

Germline V gene sequence: CDR1 MDHEN, CDR2 SYDVKM. The CDR3 extends over 15 amino acids. V lost 6 bases to trimming and J lost 2 bases; unmatched junction nucleotides: 9. Turning to this clone: Its antigen remains unknown.

Some clones are missing from TCRdb's copy, which holds only in-frame ones; the method was immunoSEQ multiplex PCR. The data show tens of thousands of clones, about 82% seen once. The source is an adult with an advanced solid tumor such as melanoma, head and neck, liver or kidney cancer. The chain employs TRBV28 and TRBJ2-7; 8 bases match TRBD1. The input for sequencing was CD4+ or CD8+ T cells sorted from blood, taken in a trial of the OX40 agonist ivuxolimab. Here the CDR3 DNA reads TGTGCCAGCAGACCCAGGGGGCAAGCCACCTACGAGCAGTACTTC. Translated, it gives CASRPRGQATYEQYF. Using reference TRBV28 and TRBJ2-7 for the parts outside the CDR3, the full variable domain is DVKVTQSSRYLVKRTGEKVFLECVQDMDHENMFWYRQDPGLGLRLIYFSYDVKMKEKGDIPEGYSVSREKKERFSLILESASTNQTSMYLCASRPRGQATYEQYFGPGTRLTVT.